Listed here are 9 T cell receptor beta chains from one sample, sequenced in a study of blood T cell repertoires in COVID-19. Profiled with immunoSEQ multiplex PCR; TCRdb holds only in-frame clones, not every one. This sample has some 130,000 clones, with over 60% found just once. Sequencing was carried out using peripheral blood. These receptors were collected from a woman aged 70 to 79 with acute or convalescent COVID-19.

CDR3 nucleotides: TGTGCCAGCAGCCCGGGGTCTTTCTACGAGCAGTACTTC. Protein: CASSPGSFYEQYF. The rearrangement uses TRBV3-1 (or the pseudogene TRBV3-2) and TRBJ2-7; a possible D gene is TRBD2 (5 bases). The V gene's germline CDR1 is LGHDT and CDR2 YNNKEL (reference sequence). V was cut by 4 bases and J by 3 bases, with 10 bases left in between. The CDR3 is 13 residues long.

The chain recombines TRBV18 with TRBJ1-1; D gene ambiguous. The germline V gene encodes CDR1 KGHSH and CDR2 LQKENI. Trimming left V 3 bases short and J 4 bases short, with 12 bases between. The CDR3 is 14 amino acids. CDR3 coding DNA: TGTGCCAGCTCACCGTCAAATAGTGGCACTGAAGCTTTCTTT. Translating gives CASSPSNSGTEAFF.

The chain has TRBV5-1 and TRBJ2-1, with D possibly TRBD2 on 7 matching bases. This CDR3 is 13 amino acids long. V lost 4 bases and J 6 bases, leaving 11 bases between the germline ends. CDR1 is SGHRS, CDR2 YFSETQ, per germline. CDR3 protein: CASSSGTTNEQFF. As DNA, the CDR3 is TGCGCCAGCAGCAGCGGGACAACCAATGAGCAGTTCTTC. The variable domain in full, with the rest retrieved from reference TRBV5-1 and TRBJ2-1, is KAGVTQTPRYLIKTRGQQVTLSCSPISGHRSVSWYQQTPGQGLQFLFEYFSETQRNKGNFPGRFSGRQFSNSRSEMNVSTLELGDSALYLCASSSGTTNEQFFGPGTRLTVL.

This clone was seen at least ten times. The rearrangement links TRBV20-1 to TRBJ2-1; TRBD1 might be the D (5 bases). Germline V gene data show CDR1 as DFQATT and CDR2 as SNEGSKA (reference sequence). There are 11 residues in the CDR3. V lost 6 bases and J 14 bases, leaving 17 bases between the germline ends. The CDR3: CSARFGARKFF. Here the CDR3 DNA reads TGCAGTGCACGCTTTGGGGCTCGAAAGTTCTTC.

This clone was observed once. The rearrangement uses TRBV4-1 and TRBJ2-5; 8 bases match TRBD1. The CDR3 totals 15 residues. The J segment lost 5 bases and the V segment lost 3 bases, leaving 8 bases of the junction unmatched. Germline CDR1 and CDR2: MGHRA and YSYEKL. CDR3 residues: CASSQQDRVKETQYF. In nucleotides, the CDR3 is TGCGCCAGCAGCCAGCAGGACAGGGTCAAGGAGACCCAGTACTTC.

This chain links TRBV30 with TRBJ1-2; 9 bases map to TRBD1. Trimming at V came to 7 bases and at J to 4 bases, leaving 10 bases not matched to a gene. This CDR3 contains 14 residues. Germline V CDR1 and CDR2: GTSNPN, SVGIG (reference sequence). The DNA of the CDR3 is TGTGCCTCCACCCACTTGACAGGGGGCTATGGCTACACCTTC. This sequence encodes CASTHLTGGYGYTF.

The V call is TRBV4-3, the J call TRBJ1-3; TRBD1 might be the D (5 bases). Per the germline V gene, CDR1 is LGHNA and CDR2 is YSLEER. The length of the CDR3 is 19 residues. Trimming pared 2 bases from V and 0 bases from J, leaving 20 bases between. The CDR3 nucleotides are TGCGCCAGCAGCCAAACAGGAGCGACGTACTCTTCCTCTGGAAACACCATATATTTT. Its protein is CASSQTGATYSSSGNTIYF.

The chain is built from TRBV19 and TRBJ2-2; 12 nucleotides match TRBD2. V lost 5 bases to trimming and J lost 3 bases; unmatched junction nucleotides: 4. The CDR3 spans 16 residues. The germline V gene has CDR1 LNHDA and CDR2 SQIVND (reference sequence). This CDR3 is CASSLLAGGDTGELFF. In DNA form, the CDR3 reads TGTGCCAGTAGTCTACTAGCGGGAGGAGACACCGGGGAGCTGTTTTTT.

The rearrangement links TRBV28 to TRBJ2-3, with 7 bases fitting TRBD1. CDR1 is MDHEN, CDR2 SYDVKM, per germline. The CDR3 has 15 amino acids. With 7 bases clipped from V and 6 bases from J, the junction kept 13 bases outside the gene matches. This CDR3 reads CASINRQGEGDTQYF. CDR3 in DNA: TGTGCCAGCATCAACCGCCAGGGGGAAGGGGATACGCAGTATTTT.